Listed below are T cell receptor beta chains from one sample, sequenced in a study of Graves' ophthalmopathy and Graves' hyperthyroidism. TCRdb processed the multiplex PCR reads anew with MiXCR; each CDR3 protein has one entry. The data hold 650,000 to 900,000 distinct CDR3 sequences, with roughly 40% observed a single time. Sequenced: peripheral blood. The receptors were gathered from an adult man with Graves' ophthalmopathy. The CDR3 runs from the conserved cysteine through the conserved F or W. A D gene is named only where the DNA matches it firmly. The listing skips clone size in some rows; elsewhere it reads once, few, many or a size class.

>TRBJ2-7|-|TRBV11-2|-
CASSSLWGKTYEQYF
TGTGCCAGCAGCTCCCTGTGGGGGAAGACCTACGAGCAGTACTTC
>TRBJ1-2|few|TRBV12-5|-
CASGDNPEGYTF
TGTGCTAGTGGTGACAACCCCGAGGGCTACACCTTC
>TRBJ2-5|many|TRBV29-1|TRBD2
CSVETSGYQETQYF
TGCAGCGTTGAGACTAGCGGGTACCAAGAGACCCAGTACTTC
>TRBJ1-4|many|TRBV25-1|-
CASKSVIGEKLFF
TGTGCCAGCAAGAGTGTTATCGGGGAAAAACTGTTTTTT
>TRBJ2-6|many|TRBV7-2|TRBD1
CASTRQGSFSGANVLTF
TGTGCCAGCACAAGACAGGGTTCCTTCTCTGGGGCCAACGTCCTGACTTTC
>TRBJ1-6|-|TRBV7-9|-
CASSGLDSYNSPLHF
TGTGCCAGCAGTGGCTTGGACTCCTATAATTCACCCCTCCACTTT
>TRBJ2-2|few|TRBV9|-
CASSVDMGTHTGELFF
TGTGCCAGCAGCGTAGATATGGGGACTCACACCGGGGAGCTGTTTTTT
>TRBJ1-2|many|TRBV7-9|-
CASSYDGNYGYTF
TGTGCCAGCAGCTACGACGGGAACTATGGCTACACCTTC
>TRBJ1-1|few|TRBV5-5|-
CASSFLGLNTEAFF
TGTGCCAGCAGCTTTCTGGGGCTGAACACTGAAGCTTTCTTT
>TRBJ2-7|-|TRBV20-1|-
CSAQLERPSRNEQYF
TGCAGTGCTCAATTGGAGAGGCCCTCTAGGAACGAGCAGTACTTC
>TRBJ2-5|-|TRBV25-1|-
CASSELKHTQYF
TGTGCCAGCAGTGAATTAAAGCATACCCAGTACTTC
>TRBJ2-3|-|TRBV29-1|-
CSVGGRTDTQYF
TGCAGCGTTGGGGGACGCACAGATACGCAGTATTTT
>TRBJ2-7|-|TRBV9|TRBD1
CASSYGQGNEQYF
TGTGCCAGCAGCTATGGACAGGGGAATGAGCAGTACTTC
>TRBJ2-7|-|TRBV2|-
CASTTAKGGMVYEQYF
TGTGCCAGCACCACTGCCAAGGGGGGGATGGTCTACGAGCAGTACTTC
>TRBJ1-2|-|TRBV5-4|-
CASSLAGLNYGYTF
TGTGCCAGCAGCCTGGCGGGGCTTAACTATGGCTACACCTTC
>TRBJ2-2|-|TRBV20-1|-
CSASLGTGELFF
TGCAGTGCTAGTCTGGGCACCGGGGAGCTGTTTTTT
>TRBJ2-7|-|TRBV19|TRBD2
CASSSIRTSGTYEQYF
TGTGCCAGCAGTTCCATACGGACTAGCGGGACCTACGAGCAGTACTTC
>TRBJ2-7|-|TRBV11-2|TRBD2
CASSWTSGDYEQYF
TGTGCCAGCAGTTGGACTAGCGGGGACTACGAGCAGTACTTC
>TRBJ2-5|-|TRBV24-1|-
CASSEGRKETQYF
TGTGCCAGCAGTGAGGGGCGCAAGGAGACCCAGTACTTC
>TRBJ2-1|-|TRBV11-2|-
CASSLDPARDSEQVF
TGTGCCAGCAGCCTAGATCCTGCTCGTGATTCTGAGCAGGTCTTC
>TRBJ2-7|-|TRBV19|TRBD1
CASSTMGTGGYEQYF
TGTGCCAGTAGCACCATGGGGACAGGAGGCTACGAGCAGTACTTC
>TRBJ1-5|-|TRBV5-8|-
CASSLGLRGNQPQHF
TGTGCCAGCAGCTTGGGCCTTAGGGGGAATCAGCCCCAGCATTTT
>TRBJ2-5|few|TRBV4-1|TRBD1
CASGSRDRGQETQYF
TGCGCCAGCGGATCCCGGGACAGGGGGCAAGAGACCCAGTACTTC
>TRBJ1-6|-|TRBV20-1|-
CSASSGYDSPLHF
TGCAGTGCTAGTTCAGGTTATGATTCACCCCTCCACTTT
>TRBJ1-2|many|TRBV7-9|-
CASSLGTEVSGYTF
TGTGCCAGCAGCTTAGGGACAGAGGTTTCTGGCTACACCTTC
>TRBJ1-2|-|TRBV25-1|TRBD1
CASSDGQGSYGYTF
TGTGCCAGCAGTGACGGACAGGGTTCGTATGGCTACACCTTC
>TRBJ2-2|many|TRBV7-9|-
CASSLRRGQNTGELFF
TGTGCCAGCAGCTTAAGACGGGGTCAGAACACCGGGGAGCTGTTTTTT
>TRBJ2-6|many|TRBV6-4|-
CASSEDNSGANVLTF
TGTGCCAGCAGTGAGGACAACTCTGGGGCCAACGTCCTGACTTTC
>TRBJ1-5|-|TRBV12-3/TRBV12-4|-
CASSPRVYSNQPQHF
TGTGCCAGCAGTCCTAGGGTCTATAGCAATCAGCCCCAGCATTTT
>TRBJ2-2|many|TRBV7-9|TRBD2
CASSQTSGRTGELFF
TGTGCCAGCAGCCAGACTAGCGGGAGGACCGGGGAGCTGTTTTTT
>TRBJ1-3|many|TRBV10-3|-
CAIRDDRGTATIYF
TGTGCCATCAGGGACGACCGAGGTACAGCCACCATATATTTT
>TRBJ2-1|-|TRBV20-1|-
CSARDSRGWVNEQFF
TGCAGTGCTAGAGATTCTCGCGGGTGGGTGAATGAGCAGTTCTTC
>TRBJ1-2|-|TRBV19|-
CASSIGFSGYTF
TGTGCCAGTAGTATCGGGTTTTCTGGCTACACCTTC
>TRBJ2-3|-|TRBV7-6|-
CASSLVGLSSTDTQYF
TGTGCCAGCAGCTTAGTCGGGCTATCTAGCACAGATACGCAGTATTTT
>TRBJ1-6|-|TRBV20-1|-
CSARDGTHTSYNSPLHF
TGCAGTGCGAGAGACGGGACACATACGTCCTATAATTCACCCCTCCACTTT
>TRBJ1-5|-|TRBV9|-
CASSPWDGSNQPQHF
TGTGCCAGCAGCCCATGGGACGGCAGCAATCAGCCCCAGCATTTT
>TRBJ1-5|-|TRBV10-2|-
CASSARVGFDQPQHF
TGCGCCAGCAGTGCTAGGGTGGGCTTCGATCAGCCCCAGCATTTT
>TRBJ1-1|few|TRBV7-2|TRBD1
CASSYRRQGGTEAFF
TGTGCCAGCAGCTATCGAAGACAGGGCGGAACTGAAGCTTTCTTT
>TRBJ1-2|-|TRBV29-1|TRBD1
CSVPRTGGYTF
TGCAGCGTTCCCCGGACAGGGGGCTACACCTTC
>TRBJ2-7|-|TRBV7-3|-
CASSSRTQLYEQYF
TGTGCCAGCAGCTCACGGACTCAACTCTACGAGCAGTACTTC
>TRBJ2-5|-|TRBV7-9|-
CASSLVGEQETQYF
TGCGCCAGCAGCTTGGTAGGAGAACAAGAGACCCAGTACTTC
>TRBJ1-2|-|TRBV4-3|-
CASKIPGGPSYGYTF
TGCGCCAGCAAAATTCCTGGCGGGCCTAGCTATGGCTACACCTTC
>TRBJ2-7|many|TRBV11-2|TRBD2
CASSSGLGYEQYF
TGTGCCAGCAGCTCGGGACTAGGGTACGAGCAGTACTTC
>TRBJ1-3|many|TRBV15|-
CATSRDPGGNTIYF
TGTGCCACCAGCAGAGATCCGGGCGGAAACACCATATATTTT
>TRBJ2-7|few|TRBV7-9|TRBD1
CASSSDRGDTQYF
TGTGCCAGCAGTTCAGACAGGGGGGATACGCAGTACTTC
>TRBJ1-4|few|TRBV19|-
CASSLYGTVNEKLFF
TGTGCCAGTAGTCTATACGGGACGGTTAATGAAAAACTGTTTTTT
>TRBJ2-7|few|TRBV20-1|TRBD2
CSAGTSENYEQYF
TGCAGTGCTGGGACTAGCGAGAACTACGAGCAGTACTTC
>TRBJ1-4|many|TRBV7-8|-
CASSSQWGNEKLFF
TGTGCCAGCAGCTCCCAGTGGGGTAATGAAAAACTGTTTTTT
>TRBJ2-7|few|TRBV7-2|-
CASSYQSVYEQYF
TGTGCCAGCAGTTACCAGTCGGTCTACGAGCAGTACTTC
>TRBJ2-7|few|TRBV7-2|-
CASSLFQGWYEQYF
TGTGCCAGCAGCTTGTTCCAGGGTTGGTACGAGCAGTACTTC
>TRBJ2-7|few|TRBV9|TRBD2
CASSLAGEFYEQYF
TGTGCCAGCAGCCTAGCGGGAGAGTTCTACGAGCAGTACTTC
>TRBJ1-2|few|TRBV20-1|-
CSARAFAGMIGGYTF
TGCAGTGCTAGAGCTTTTGCAGGGATGATTGGTGGCTACACCTTC
>TRBJ1-5|many|TRBV24-1|TRBD1
CAIQQGSGQPQHF
TGTGCCATTCAACAGGGGAGCGGTCAGCCCCAGCATTTT
>TRBJ1-2|-|TRBV6-5|-
CASLYQYYGYTF
TGTGCCAGCCTCTACCAGTACTATGGCTACACCTTC
>TRBJ2-5|-|TRBV7-9|-
CASTRPGAETQYF
TGTGCCAGCACCCGCCCCGGGGCGGAGACCCAGTACTTC